The rows below give T cell receptor beta chains drawn from one sample of a study of patients and donors after allogeneic stem cell transplantation. One entry per CDR3 protein, called by TCRdb with MiXCR from the RT-PCR reads. The profile shows under 200,000 distinct CDR3 sequences, approximately 30% of them singletons. The sequencing sample was made of blood, either unsorted or a sorted T cell fraction (not recorded which). The receptors originated from a human donor who was either an allogeneic HSCT recipient or a stem cell or donor lymphocyte infusion donor (not recorded which). It is not recorded whose cells these are; they may come from a transplant donor. The CDR3 runs from the conserved cysteine through the conserved F or W. The D gene is left open where the match is weak. Clone size is shown for a subset of rows, as once, few, many or a class of expanded clone.

D	V	length	J	size	CDR3	DNA
-	TRBV20-1	13	TRBJ2-3	few	CSAPGSRTDTQYF	TGCAGTGCTCCGGGATCCCGCACAGATACGCAGTATTTT
-	TRBV6-6	10	TRBJ2-7	few	CASSNNEQYF	TGTGCCAGCAGTAACAACGAGCAGTACTTC
-	TRBV6-2/TRBV6-3	13	TRBJ2-3	-	CASRPASTDTQYF	TGTGCCAGCAGGCCAGCTAGCACAGATACGCAGTATTTT
-	TRBV25-1	11	TRBJ1-1	many	CASTRGPEAFF	TGTGCCAGCACTAGGGGTCCTGAAGCTTTCTTT
TRBD1	TRBV7-8	15	TRBJ1-3	-	CASSLQGGYGNTIYF	TGTGCCAGCAGCTTACAGGGGGGTTATGGAAACACCATATATTTT
-	TRBV9	15	TRBJ1-2	few	CASSVPLGGGGGYTF	TGTGCCAGCAGCGTCCCACTAGGGGGGGGAGGAGGCTACACCTTC
TRBD1	TRBV18	15	TRBJ2-1	-	CASSPRQGAYNEQFF	TGTGCCAGCTCACCGCGACAGGGGGCCTACAATGAGCAGTTCTTC
-	TRBV20-1	12	TRBJ2-7	few	CSAGQSTYEQYF	TGCAGTGCTGGACAGTCCACCTACGAGCAGTACTTC
TRBD2	TRBV29-1	14	TRBJ2-1	-	CSVLRTSRRNEQFF	TGCAGCGTTCTGAGGACTAGTCGGCGCAATGAGCAGTTCTTC
TRBD2	TRBV5-6	14	TRBJ2-7	-	CASSLASGTYEQYF	TGTGCCAGCAGCTTGGCTAGCGGTACCTACGAGCAGTACTTC
TRBD1	TRBV7-8	12	TRBJ2-5	few	CASSQQGETQYF	TGTGCCAGCAGCCAACAGGGGGAGACCCAGTACTTC
-	TRBV7-6	13	TRBJ2-7	-	CASSLGPNYEQYF	TGTGCCAGCAGCTTAGGTCCGAACTACGAGCAGTACTTC
-	TRBV12-3/TRBV12-4	13	TRBJ2-2	-	CASRNPGSGELFF	TGTGCCAGCAGGAACCCAGGGTCCGGGGAGCTGTTTTTT
-	TRBV10-2	13	TRBJ1-1	-	CASSGRLRSEAFF	TGCGCCAGCAGTGGGAGGTTGCGGTCTGAAGCTTTCTTT
-	TRBV20-1	11	TRBJ1-3	many	CSARSGNTIYF	TGCAGTGCTAGATCCGGAAACACCATATATTTT
TRBD2	TRBV4-3	15	TRBJ2-1	once	CASSQGLAGGYEQFF	TGCGCCAGCAGCCAAGGACTAGCGGGAGGGTATGAGCAGTTCTTC
-	TRBV6-5	14	TRBJ1-4	-	CASSYLPGDEKLFF	TGTGCCAGCAGTTACCTCCCGGGGGATGAAAAACTGTTTTTT
TRBD1	TRBV7-6	17	TRBJ2-7	-	CASSYRPTTGKAYEQYF	TGTGCCAGCAGCTATCGACCAACGACAGGGAAAGCCTACGAGCAGTACTTC
TRBD1	TRBV29-1	13	TRBJ2-7	-	CSVYTGTAYEQYF	TGCAGCGTTTACACCGGGACAGCCTACGAGCAGTACTTC
-	TRBV6-2/TRBV6-3	16	TRBJ2-1	-	CASSYSARGQYNEQFF	TGTGCCAGCAGTTACTCTGCCAGGGGCCAGTACAATGAGCAGTTCTTC
TRBD1	TRBV14	14	TRBJ2-1	-	CASSPWTGLNEQFF	TGTGCCAGCAGCCCCTGGACAGGGTTGAATGAGCAGTTCTTC
TRBD1	TRBV4-3	16	TRBJ2-7	few	CASSPYRGSLPYEQYF	TGCGCCAGCAGCCCCTACAGGGGGTCTCTTCCCTACGAGCAGTACTTC
-	TRBV7-2	15	TRBJ1-4	few	CASSLFEGLGEKLFF	TGTGCCAGCAGCTTATTTGAGGGGTTGGGTGAAAAACTGTTTTTT
TRBD2	TRBV7-9	17	TRBJ2-1	-	CASSSSRLARGGNEQFF	TGTGCCAGCAGCTCAAGTAGACTAGCGCGCGGGGGCAATGAGCAGTTCTTC